The 9 T cell receptor beta chains reported below all come from one sample, sequenced in a study of blood T cell repertoires in COVID-19. Data came from immunoSEQ multiplex PCR; TCRdb stores just in-frame clones and leaves some out. The sample consists of about 440,000 clones, roughly 91% of them appearing once. Sequencing was done on a sample of peripheral blood. Receptors originate from a woman aged 25 to 39 with acute or convalescent COVID-19.

The chain recombines TRBV2 with TRBJ2-3, with 8 positions matching TRBD2. Germline CDR1 and CDR2: SNHLY and FYNNEI. The length of the CDR3 is 17 residues. With 2 bases clipped from V and 4 bases from J, the junction kept 11 bases outside the gene matches. This CDR3 reads CASSEYSGGSESDTQYF. The CDR3 nucleotides are TGTGCCAGCAGTGAATACAGCGGGGGCTCAGAATCAGATACGCAGTATTTT.

V and J are TRBV3-1 (or the pseudogene TRBV3-2) and TRBJ2-7; TRBD2 aligns across 13 bases. Trimming at V came to 5 bases and at J to 5 bases, leaving 9 bases not matched to a gene. The CDR3 length is 16 residues. The germline gives CDR1 LGHDT, CDR2 YNNKEL (reference sequence). DNA of the CDR3: TGTGCCAGCAGCGACTGGGGACTAGCGGGGATCGACGAGCAGTACTTC. Residues: CASSDWGLAGIDEQYF.

J is TRBJ1-6 and V is TRBV18, with a tentative D call TRBD1 (5 bases). CDR3 length: 13 residues. Germline V lookup: CDR1 KGHSH, CDR2 LQKENI. Trimming left V 0 bases short and J 9 bases short, with 6 bases between. The CDR3 protein is CASSPPGGSPLHF. The CDR3 DNA is TGTGCCAGCTCACCACCGGGGGGTTCACCCCTCCACTTT.

This chain links TRBV2 with TRBJ2-3; D is unclear. Per the germline V gene, CDR1 is SNHLY and CDR2 is FYNNEI. This CDR3 has 15 amino acids. V was clipped by 4 bases and J by 1 base, with 12 bases between them. CDR3 coding DNA: TGTGCCAGCAGTGTAGAAGTCGTGGGCACAGATACGCAGTATTTT. This sequence encodes CASSVEVVGTDTQYF.

The V and J genes are TRBV2 and TRBJ1-4; D is possibly TRBD1 (6 bases). The CDR3 loop spans 12 amino acids. The germline V gene encodes CDR1 SNHLY and CDR2 FYNNEI. Trimming left V 4 bases short and J 8 bases short, with 8 bases between. Written as DNA, the CDR3 is TGTGCCAGCAGTGTTAGGGGGGAAAAACTGTTTTTT. It specifies CASSVRGEKLFF.

The CDR3 region has the DNA TGTGCCAGCAGTCTGACAGGGTTAGGCACAGATACGCAGTATTTT. Its translation: CASSLTGLGTDTQYF. J is TRBJ2-3 and V is TRBV5-6; TRBD1 aligns across 7 bases. The CDR3 sequence is 15 residues long. Germline V gene sequence: CDR1 SGHDT, CDR2 YYEEEE. V shed 5 bases, J shed 1 base, and the junction held 7 bases outside the gene matches.

The CDR3 region is CASRGQGTNQPQHF. The CDR3 DNA reads TGTGCCAGCCGGGGACAGGGGACCAATCAGCCCCAGCATTTT. The chain is built from TRBV6-6 and TRBJ1-5; 10 bases fit TRBD1. The CDR3 length is 14 residues. Per the germline V gene, CDR1 is MNHNY and CDR2 is SVGAGI (reference sequence). J was trimmed by 3 bases and V by 8 bases; bases with no gene match: 4.

The J gene is TRBJ1-2, the V gene TRBV5-4; 9 nucleotides align to TRBD1. The germline V gene encodes CDR1 SGHNT and CDR2 YYREEE (reference sequence). The V gene end was trimmed by 6 bases and the J gene end by 5 bases; junction bases not matched to a gene: 8. The CDR3 loop spans 14 amino acids. The CDR3 DNA is TGTGCCAGCATCAAAGCCGGGACAGGGTATGGCTACACCTTC. Residues: CASIKAGTGYGYTF.

The rearrangement uses TRBV25-1 and TRBJ2-5; TRBD1 matches at 9 bases. Unmatched junction bases numbered 1, after V lost 7 bases and J lost 1 base. This CDR3 comprises 13 residues. Germline CDR1 is MGHDK and CDR2 is SYGVNS. CDR3 DNA sequence: TGTGCCAGCAACAGGGGGCTCCAAGAGACCCAGTACTTC. Its protein product is CASNRGLQETQYF.